The 30 T cell receptor beta chains reported below all come from one sample, sequenced in a study of cytomegalovirus exposure and HLA in healthy donors. This PCR relied on a set of 60 Vbeta primers and 13 Jbeta primers. Here immunoSEQ multiplex PCR was the method, and the copy in TCRdb shows in-frame clones only, minus some. This table has around 99,000 clones, approximately 57% appearing once. Sequenced sample: PBMCs. These receptors came from a woman aged 25-40 years in good health and CMV-seronegative.

This chain connects TRBV4-1 to TRBJ2-1; 10 bases line up with TRBD2. Losses at the gene ends were 4 bases for V and 8 bases for J; bases not matched to a gene: 8. The CDR3 runs 15 residues. In germline, CDR1 is MGHRA, CDR2 YSYEKL. The CDR3 loop reads CASSLRGTSVHEQFF. In DNA form, the CDR3 reads TGCGCCAGCAGCCTCCGGGGGACTAGCGTCCATGAGCAGTTCTTC.

This clone was counted once. The V gene is TRBV27, the J gene TRBJ1-5, with D hard to call. CDR1 is MNHEY, CDR2 SMNVEV, per germline (reference sequence). This CDR3 contains 13 residues. V lost 3 bases to trimming and J lost 5 bases, with 8 bases between them. CDR3 amino acids: CASSLIGYQPQHF. The CDR3 region has the DNA TGTGCCAGCAGTTTGATCGGGTATCAGCCCCAGCATTTT.

The rearrangement links TRBV11-3 to TRBJ2-1, with D possibly matching TRBD2 (7 bases). The CDR3 contains 15 residues. Trimming shortened V by 5 bases and J by 6 bases, and 17 bases separated the two germline ends. Germline values: CDR1 SGHNT, CDR2 YENEEA. In DNA form, the CDR3 reads TGTGCCAGCAGCCCTGGGGGGGGCAGGGGCAATGAGCAGTTCTTC. The encoded protein is CASSPGGGRGNEQFF.

The J gene is TRBJ1-2, the V gene TRBV4-1; 9 bases align to TRBD1. Per germline, CDR1 MGHRA and CDR2 YSYEKL. Unmatched junction bases numbered 2, after V lost 1 base and J lost 8 bases. This CDR3 has 13 amino acids. CDR3 sequence: CASSQGTGGGYTF. Here the CDR3 DNA reads TGCGCCAGCAGCCAAGGTACAGGGGGCGGCTACACCTTC.

The chain is built from TRBV5-6 and TRBJ2-3; 8 bases align to TRBD2. The CDR3 extends over 16 amino acids. CDR1 SGHDT and CDR2 YYEEEE come from the germline V gene. V lost 1 base, J lost 0 bases, and 4 bases stayed unmatched. The CDR3 nucleotides are TGTGCCAGCAGCTTGTACGAGCGGGGGAGCACAGATACGCAGTATTTT. The encoded protein is CASSLYERGSTDTQYF. The full variable domain, in which reference TRBV5-6 and TRBJ2-3 provide the parts outside the CDR3, is DAGVTQSPTHLIKTRGQQVTLRCSPKSGHDTVSWYQQALGQGPQFIFQYYEEEERQRGNFPDRFSGHQFPNYSSELNVNALLLGDSALYLCASSLYERGSTDTQYFGPGTRLTVL.

This clone was seen more than once but under ten times. The rearrangement joins TRBV6-1 to TRBJ2-7, with a tentative D call TRBD1 (6 bases). The germline V gene encodes CDR1 MNHNS and CDR2 SASEGT. Trimming took 6 bases from V and 4 from J, leaving 13 bases between them. There are 13 residues in the CDR3. CDR3 coding DNA: TGTGCCAGCAGGACCAGGGGCAGGTACGAGCAGTACTTC. It codes for CASRTRGRYEQYF.

The J gene is TRBJ2-5, the V gene TRBV29-1, with 9 positions matching TRBD1. The J call is uncertain, as TRBJ2-7 better fits the DNA end. The germline CDR1 and CDR2 sequences are SQVTM and ANQGSEA. There are 13 residues in the CDR3. The CDR3 sequence is CSVTGTGSYEQYF. CDR3 DNA sequence: TGCAGCGTTACCGGGACAGGGAGCTACGAGCAGTACTTC.

The chain is built from TRBV11-2 and TRBJ1-1; D may be TRBD1 (6 bases). V shed 6 bases and J shed 6 bases, with 20 bases lying between them. The germline V gene has CDR1 SGHAT and CDR2 FQNNGV. The length of the CDR3 is 15 residues. CDR3 sequence reads: CASSLIPGAMAEAFF. DNA of the CDR3: TGTGCCAGCAGTCTTATCCCAGGGGCCATGGCTGAAGCTTTCTTT.

This chain connects TRBV2 to TRBJ2-6; 9 positions agree with TRBD1. Germline V lookup: CDR1 SNHLY, CDR2 FYNNEI. The CDR3 is 20 residues long. V lost 6 bases, J lost 2 bases, and 17 bases stayed unmatched. The CDR3: CASRVTAGTGISPGANVLTF. In DNA form, the CDR3 reads TGTGCCAGCAGGGTCACGGCGGGGACAGGGATCTCCCCTGGGGCCAACGTCCTGACTTTC.

The chain recombines TRBV29-1 with TRBJ2-7; no clear D gene. The CDR3 runs to 12 residues. V dropped 4 bases and J dropped 1 base, with 8 bases sitting between them. Germline V gene sequence: CDR1 SQVTM, CDR2 ANQGSEA. The CDR3 loop is CSVVSFSYEQYF. The CDR3, as DNA: TGCAGCGTTGTATCGTTTTCCTACGAGCAGTACTTC.

The V and J genes are TRBV7-8 and TRBJ1-2; 7 bases fit TRBD1. Germline V gene data show CDR1 as SGHVS and CDR2 as FQNEAQ. Trimming cost V 2 bases and J 4 bases; bases outside gene matches: 10. This CDR3 comprises 16 residues. The CDR3 region has the DNA TGTGCCAGCAGCTTATCGGTAGGGGGACAGCTCTATGGCTACACCTTC. Its protein product is CASSLSVGGQLYGYTF.

This clone occurred a few times. This sequence joins TRBV5-8 and TRBJ1-2; TRBD1 might be the D (6 bases). This CDR3 is built from 13 residues. Germline assignment: CDR1 SGHTS and CDR2 YDEGEE. V lost 0 bases, J lost 7 bases, and 10 bases lay in between. The CDR3 loop reads CASSLVAGAGYTF. CDR3 bases: TGTGCCAGCAGCTTGGTGGCAGGGGCTGGCTACACCTTC.

The CDR3 reads CAISLSGNEQFF. CDR3 bases: TGTGCCATCAGTCTTAGCGGGAATGAGCAGTTCTTC. V is TRBV10-3 and J is TRBJ2-1; 7 positions agree with TRBD2. J was trimmed by 7 bases and V by 5 bases; bases with no gene match: 2. CDR1 is ENHRY, CDR2 SYGVKD, per germline. This CDR3 contains 12 residues.

The chain has TRBV10-3 and TRBJ2-7, with 7 bases lining up with TRBD2. V dropped 4 bases and J dropped 0; count of bases not matched to a gene: 6. This CDR3 has 15 amino acids. The germline CDR1 and CDR2 sequences are ENHRY and SYGVKD. CDR3 bases: TGTGCCATCAGTGCTTTAGGCGGGAGCTCCTACGAGCAGTACTTC. Protein product: CAISALGGSSYEQYF.

Turning to this clone: Other DNA sequences in this sample translate to the same CDR3. This chain connects TRBV10-2 to TRBJ2-5; 11 positions match TRBD2. Germline V gene sequence: CDR1 WSHSY, CDR2 SAAADI. This CDR3 comprises 17 residues. V shed 2 bases, J shed 2 bases, and the junction held 7 bases outside the gene matches. The CDR3 here is CASSEGLGTSGQETQYF. DNA for the CDR3: TGCGCCAGCAGTGAGGGTTTGGGGACTAGCGGTCAAGAGACCCAGTACTTC.

V and J are TRBV4-1 and TRBJ1-4; tentatively, D is TRBD1 (5 bases). Germline loops: CDR1 MGHRA, CDR2 YSYEKL. This CDR3 has 16 amino acids. Trimming shortened V by 0 bases and J by 8 bases, and 16 bases separated the two germline ends. CDR3 residues: CASSQDQPGRVEKLFF. CDR3 coding DNA: TGCGCCAGCAGCCAAGATCAGCCAGGGCGAGTCGAAAAACTGTTTTTT.

The chain couples TRBV7-8 to TRBJ2-1; D unclear. The germline V gene has CDR1 SGHVS and CDR2 FQNEAQ. This CDR3 has 12 amino acids. The V end was cut by 4 bases, the J end by 4 bases, with 5 bases between. CDR3 DNA sequence: TGTGCCAGCAGCTCCCAGTACAATGAGCAGTTCTTC. Encoded protein: CASSSQYNEQFF.

V gene TRBV6-5 combines with J gene TRBJ1-4; 8 nucleotides agree with TRBD1. The CDR3 is made up of 15 amino acids. Trimming removed 5 bases from V and 7 bases from J; junction bases left unmatched: 9. CDR1 and CDR2 (germline): MNHEY, SVGAGI. This CDR3 is CASSPRTGSAEKLFF. DNA of the CDR3: TGTGCCAGCAGTCCCCGGACAGGGTCGGCTGAAAAACTGTTTTTT.

This chain joins TRBV7-2 and TRBJ2-7; D may be TRBD1 (6 bases). The CDR3 is made up of 16 amino acids. The germline V gene encodes CDR1 SGHTA and CDR2 FQGNSA. Between the trimmed V and J ends, which lost 5 bases and 12 bases, there was a span of 29 bases. CDR3 sequence (DNA): TGTGCCAGCAGCAGAACCGGGACAAGACCCACTGGGGAGAGGTACTTC. Protein: CASSRTGTRPTGERYF.

The chain links TRBV5-6 to TRBJ2-2; 7 bases map to TRBD2. Germline V gene data show CDR1 as SGHDT and CDR2 as YYEEEE. V shed 2 bases, J shed 6 bases, and the junction held 7 bases outside the gene matches. There are 15 residues in the CDR3. The CDR3 nucleotides are TGTGCCAGCAGCTTTCTCCGCGGGAGAGCCGGGGAGCTGTTTTTT. This codes for CASSFLRGRAGELFF.

V usage is TRBV10-3 and J usage is TRBJ2-7; a possible D gene is TRBD2 (6 bases). With 7 bases removed from V and 3 bases from J, the gap between germline ends came to 13 bases. Germline CDR1 ENHRY, CDR2 SYGVKD. This CDR3 region has 13 residues. The CDR3 reads CAITPGVIYEQYF. In nucleotides, the CDR3 is TGTGCCATCACCCCGGGAGTAATCTACGAGCAGTACTTC.

The chain employs TRBV19 and TRBJ2-7, with D perhaps matching TRBD2 (6 bases). The length of the CDR3 is 13 residues. Germline V gene lookup returns CDR1 LNHDA and CDR2 SQIVND (reference sequence). V lost 9 bases and J lost 0, with 12 bases in between. CDR3: CASGQGLSYEQYF. CDR3 DNA: TGTGCCAGCGGCCAGGGACTCTCCTACGAGCAGTACTTC.

This clone has more than one count but fewer than ten. The chain joins TRBV4-1 to TRBJ2-4; D unresolved. V was shortened by 1 base and J by 3 bases, with 13 bases between the two germline ends. This CDR3 contains 16 residues. The germline CDR1 and CDR2 sequences are MGHRA and YSYEKL. As DNA, the CDR3 is TGCGCCAGCAGCCAAGGGCAGTCAAGAGGCAAAAACATTCAGTACTTC. Protein: CASSQGQSRGKNIQYF.

The chain is built from TRBV9 and TRBJ2-7; D remains ambiguous. Per germline, CDR1 SGDLS and CDR2 YYNGEE. The CDR3 consists of 14 residues. V dropped 2 bases and J dropped 2 bases, with 11 bases sitting between them. DNA of the CDR3: TGTGCCAGCAGCGTTGGTACAGACCCCTACGAGCAGTACTTC. Translated: CASSVGTDPYEQYF.

The V and J genes are TRBV9 and TRBJ2-7, with 8 bases fitting TRBD2. Germline lookup yields CDR1 SGDLS and CDR2 YYNGEE. CDR3 size: 14 residues. J gave up 4 bases and V 0 bases, and 3 bases lay outside the gene matches. The CDR3, as DNA: TGTGCCAGCAGCGTAGCGGGAGGGCCATACGAGCAGTACTTC. It codes for CASSVAGGPYEQYF.

The V gene is TRBV5-4, the J gene TRBJ2-2; 9 positions match TRBD2. V lost 3 bases to trimming and J lost 6 bases; unmatched junction nucleotides: 15. The CDR3 is 18 residues long. Germline loops: CDR1 SGHNT, CDR2 YYREEE (reference sequence). The CDR3 region has the DNA TGTGCCAGCAGCTGGATGGGAAGGGGGACTAGCAATTCCGGGGAGCTGTTTTTT. Its translation: CASSWMGRGTSNSGELFF.

The chain couples TRBV6-6 to TRBJ1-1; D perhaps matches TRBD1 (6 bases). CDR3 length: 15 amino acids. Germline CDR1 reads MNHNY; CDR2 reads SVGAGI (reference sequence). V dropped 7 bases and J dropped 0 bases, with 15 bases sitting between them. The CDR3 DNA follows: TGTGCCAGCACCAAACTACAGGGAATGAACACTGAAGCTTTCTTT. It yields the protein CASTKLQGMNTEAFF.

The chain carries TRBV6-5 and TRBJ2-5; maybe TRBD2 (5 bases). V was trimmed by 2 bases and J by 2 bases, leaving 9 bases between them. The CDR3 length is 14 residues. The germline V gene encodes CDR1 MNHEY and CDR2 SVGAGI. Written as DNA, the CDR3 is TGTGCCAGCAGTTACGAGGGAGCTCAAGAGACCCAGTACTTC. Protein: CASSYEGAQETQYF.

In its sample, this clone ranks as medium-sized. The chain combines TRBV29-1 with TRBJ1-1; 7 bases match TRBD1. CDR1 and CDR2 from the germline V gene are SQVTM and ANQGSEA. V dropped 5 bases and J dropped 0; count of bases not matched to a gene: 6. This CDR3 spans 14 amino acids. CDR3 loop: CSVTEGAMNTEAFF. The DNA for the CDR3 is TGCAGCGTTACGGAGGGGGCCATGAACACTGAAGCTTTCTTT. Supplemented by reference TRBV29-1 and TRBJ1-1, the full variable domain reads SAVISQKPSRDICQRGTSLTIQCQVDSQVTMMFWYRQQPGQSLTLIATANQGSEATYESGFVIDKFPISRPNLTFSTLTVSNMSPEDSSIYLCSVTEGAMNTEAFFGQGTRLTVV.

This clone was observed a handful of times. This chain uses TRBV15 with TRBJ2-1, with TRBD2 identical over 7 bases. Germline V gene data show CDR1 as LNHNV and CDR2 as YYDKDF (reference sequence). The CDR3 spans 20 residues. Losses at the gene ends were 4 bases for V and 1 base for J; bases not matched to a gene: 19. Written as DNA, the CDR3 is TGTGCCACCAGCATTTATGGCCCTTTGTCGGGGAGGGAATCCTACAATGAGCAGTTCTTC. Translating gives CATSIYGPLSGRESYNEQFF.